This TCR beta chain is drawn from a study of T cell responses to AZD1222 COVID-19 vaccine. This clone was picked up one time. Its antigen is currently unknown. Assay: immunoSEQ multiplex PCR; the TCRdb copy retains only in-frame clones and omits some. This sample has 100,000 to 140,000 clones; about 90% occur once, and the top ten carry around 4.4%. Notes on the study in general: Spike regions recognized by vaccine-associated CD4 TCRs spanned the protein, led by 160-218 and 743-854. All repertoire sampling was performed exclusively after the peak T cell response. Clonal diversity was possibly underestimated; the donors were predominantly white British and more often female.

The CDR3 runs to 18 residues. CDR1 and CDR2 from the germline V gene are GTSNPN and SVGIG (reference sequence). Trimming took 3 bases from V and 3 from J; bases not matched to a gene: 13. The chain has TRBV30 and TRBJ2-7; 14 bases align to TRBD2. The specimen comprised peripheral blood, sampled on day 0 of AZD1222 vaccination. The sequence came from an adult in good health. The CDR3 coding sequence is TGTGCCTGGAGCGCCTTTGGCTTCGGACTAGCGGGGGGCTACGAGCAGTACTTC. Its translation is CAWSAFGFGLAGGYEQYF.